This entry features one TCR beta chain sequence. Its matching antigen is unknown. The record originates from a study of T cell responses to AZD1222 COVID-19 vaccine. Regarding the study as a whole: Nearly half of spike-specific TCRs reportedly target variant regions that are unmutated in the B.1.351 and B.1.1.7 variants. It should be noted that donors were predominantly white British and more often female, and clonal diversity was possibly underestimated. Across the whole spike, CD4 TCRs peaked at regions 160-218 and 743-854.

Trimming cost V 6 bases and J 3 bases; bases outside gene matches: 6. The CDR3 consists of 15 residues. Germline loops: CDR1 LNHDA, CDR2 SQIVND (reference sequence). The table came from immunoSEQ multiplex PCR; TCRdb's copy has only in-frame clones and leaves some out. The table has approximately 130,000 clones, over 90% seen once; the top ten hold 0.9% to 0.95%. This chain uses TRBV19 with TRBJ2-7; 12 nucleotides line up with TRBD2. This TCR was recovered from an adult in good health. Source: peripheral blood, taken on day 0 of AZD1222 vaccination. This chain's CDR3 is CASSRLAGARYEQYF. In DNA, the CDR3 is TGTGCCAGTAGCAGACTAGCGGGGGCCCGCTACGAGCAGTACTTC.